This TCR beta chain is from a study of blood T cell repertoires in COVID-19. About the research overall: COVID-19 samples, acute and convalescent, were from the United States, Italy and Spain.

The CDR3 sequence is 14 residues long. V gave up 7 bases and J gave up 5 bases, with 17 bases separating them. Germline V gene lookup returns CDR1 LNHDA and CDR2 SQIVND (reference sequence). In the original workflow: Reference gene primer amplification yielded estimated nucleated cell counts. Clones were sequenced by immunoSEQ multiplex PCR, and TCRdb holds only the in-frame ones, with some missing. From that table come the V and J calls and clone size; the DNA was used to work out D and trimming. The table records 98,000 or so clones, just over 85% of them present only once. The gene calls are TRBV19 and TRBJ1-1; maybe TRBD1 (5 bases). The sample taken for sequencing was peripheral blood. The origin of this receptor is a human donor in a cohort sampled during active COVID-19. CDR3 sequence reads: CASNLNGGWTEAFF. The CDR3 bases are TGTGCCAGTAACCTAAACGGGGGATGGACTGAAGCTTTCTTT.